These 30 T cell receptor beta chains came from one sample sequenced in a study of radiotherapy plus CTLA-4 blockade in lung cancer. Sequenced by immunoSEQ multiplex PCR; TCRdb stores in-frame clones only, minus some. The sample has about 62,000 clones; 76% are singletons. The sample here was peripheral blood, taken from a patient treated with radiotherapy plus ipilimumab. These receptor sequences come from a human donor with non-small cell lung cancer who had a complete response to radiotherapy plus ipilimumab.

The rearrangement joins TRBV7-9 to TRBJ2-3; tentative D call: TRBD2 (5 bases). Germline assignment: CDR1 SEHNR and CDR2 FQNEAQ (reference sequence). The CDR3 is 16 residues long. Trimming pared 0 bases from V and 6 bases from J, leaving 16 bases between. The CDR3 is CASSLAPVGWRDTQYF. CDR3 DNA: TGTGCCAGCAGCTTAGCGCCCGTGGGCTGGAGGGATACGCAGTATTTT.

The chain combines TRBV19 with TRBJ2-7, with TRBD1 identical over 7 bases. The ends lost 2 bases at V and 5 bases at J; junction bases unmatched: 3. Germline V gene lookup returns CDR1 LNHDA and CDR2 SQIVND (reference sequence). This CDR3 is 13 amino acids long. The CDR3 is CASSIRTGDEQYF. The CDR3, as DNA: TGTGCCAGTAGTATAAGGACAGGAGACGAGCAGTACTTC.

The J gene is TRBJ1-1, the V gene TRBV29-1; D ambiguous. Trimming removed 6 bases from V and 1 base from J, with 3 bases in between. Germline lookup yields CDR1 SQVTM and CDR2 ANQGSEA. The length of the CDR3 is 10 residues. The CDR3 nucleotides read TGCAGCGTCCGGAACACTGAAGCTTTCTTT. This sequence encodes CSVRNTEAFF.

This clone has more than one count but fewer than ten. The chain links TRBV15 to TRBJ1-3; D unresolved. From germline, CDR1 is LNHNV and CDR2 YYDKDF (reference sequence). V was clipped by 0 bases and J by 4 bases, with 13 bases between them. CDR3 length equals 16 residues. The CDR3 sequence is CATSRDLPTRGNTIYF. The CDR3 bases are TGTGCCACCAGCAGAGACCTCCCGACACGCGGAAACACCATATATTTT.

The rearrangement links TRBV6-5 to TRBJ2-4, with a tentative D call TRBD2 (6 bases). CDR3 size: 15 residues. CDR1 and CDR2 from the germline V gene are MNHEY and SVGAGI. The V and J ends lost 2 bases and 0 bases respectively, with 8 bases between them. This CDR3 reads CASSYGGLAKNIQYF. CDR3 coding DNA: TGTGCCAGCAGTTACGGGGGGTTAGCCAAAAACATTCAGTACTTC.

The J gene is TRBJ2-1, the V gene TRBV7-9; 12 nucleotides align to TRBD2. The CDR3 runs 16 residues. After removal of 5 bases from V and 7 bases from J, the junction contained 9 bases not matched to a gene. Germline CDR1 reads SEHNR; CDR2 reads FQNEAQ (reference sequence). The DNA of the CDR3 is TGTGCCAGCAGCCCCCAGAGGACTAGCGGGAATAATGAGCAGTTCTTC. Translation: CASSPQRTSGNNEQFF.

This clone was counted between two and nine times. The rearrangement joins TRBV6-1 to TRBJ1-4; TRBD1 matches at 9 bases. CDR1 is MNHNS and CDR2 is SASEGT in the germline V gene. The trim removed 2 bases at V and 8 bases at J, leaving 12 bases unmatched. There are 17 residues in the CDR3. The CDR3, as DNA: TGTGCCAGCAGTGAACGTCGGAGGACAGGGGTTGGAGAAAAACTGTTTTTT. Translation gives CASSERRRTGVGEKLFF.

This chain joins TRBV29-1 and TRBJ2-1; TRBD1 matches at 12 bases. This CDR3 has 14 amino acids. V was clipped by 6 bases and J by 10 bases; unmatched bases: 10. Germline assignment: CDR1 SQVTM and CDR2 ANQGSEA. The CDR3 sequence: CSVRPGQGAGEQFF. As DNA, the CDR3 is TGCAGCGTGCGCCCGGGACAGGGGGCGGGGGAGCAGTTCTTC.

This clone appeared a few times. The chain links TRBV5-1 to TRBJ2-7; 8 nucleotides align to TRBD2. The CDR3 covers 15 residues. Per the germline V gene, CDR1 is SGHRS and CDR2 is YFSETQ. V gave up 0 bases and J gave up 5 bases; unmatched junction bases: 7. The CDR3 DNA reads as TGCGCCAGCAGCTTGGGGACCGGGAGGGCTAACGAGCAGTACTTC. This translates into CASSLGTGRANEQYF.

J is TRBJ2-7 and V is TRBV19; TRBD2 matches at 14 bases. Losses at the gene ends were 9 bases for V and 4 bases for J; bases not matched to a gene: 5. CDR1 and CDR2 (germline): LNHDA, SQIVND (reference sequence). The CDR3 extends over 14 amino acids. DNA for the CDR3: TGTGCCAGCGCCCGGACTAGCGGGGGGTACGAGCAGTACTTC. Its translation: CASARTSGGYEQYF.

The DNA of the CDR3 is TGTGCCAGCAGGATGTACAGGGTGAATCAGCCCCAGCATTTT. The encoded protein is CASRMYRVNQPQHF. The chain combines TRBV28 with TRBJ1-5; possible D gene TRBD1, 6 bases. This CDR3 region has 14 residues. Germline V CDR1 and CDR2: MDHEN, SYDVKM. Trimming shortened V by 6 bases and J by 4 bases, and 13 bases separated the two germline ends. Supplemented by reference TRBV28 and TRBJ1-5, the full variable domain reads DVKVTQSSRYLVKRTGEKVFLECVQDMDHENMFWYRQDPGLGLRLIYFSYDVKMKEKGDIPEGYSVSREKKERFSLILESASTNQTSMYLCASRMYRVNQPQHFGDGTRLSIL.

The chain couples TRBV27 to TRBJ2-7; 8 bases line up with TRBD2. V lost 3 bases and J lost 6; bases outside the gene matches: 7. The V gene's germline CDR1 is MNHEY and CDR2 SMNVEV (reference sequence). The CDR3 extends over 14 amino acids. The CDR3 bases are TGTGCCAGCAGTTTGGCGGGGGGCCGGGTCGAGCAGTACTTC. Encoded protein: CASSLAGGRVEQYF.

This chain uses TRBV28 with TRBJ2-3, with 7 nucleotides matching TRBD1. CDR3 length equals 15 residues. From germline, CDR1 is MDHEN and CDR2 SYDVKM. Germline trimming cut 5 bases from V and 2 bases from J; bases unmatched to any gene: 7. The CDR3 DNA sequence: TGTGCCAGCAGTACGTCCGGGACAGTCACAGATACGCAGTATTTT. Its protein is CASSTSGTVTDTQYF.

The rearrangement links TRBV5-4 to TRBJ2-7; D may be TRBD2 (5 bases). This CDR3 has 14 amino acids. The V and J ends lost 0 bases and 6 bases respectively, with 13 bases between them. The germline V gene encodes CDR1 SGHNT and CDR2 YYREEE (reference sequence). CDR3 amino acids: CASSLEAGRSEQYF. The CDR3 DNA sequence: TGTGCCAGCAGCTTGGAGGCGGGCCGGAGCGAGCAGTACTTC.

The gene calls are TRBV29-1 and TRBJ1-2; no reliable D call. Germline values: CDR1 SQVTM, CDR2 ANQGSEA. V was trimmed by 5 bases and J by 4 bases, leaving 17 bases between them. This CDR3 contains 14 residues. This chain's CDR3 is CSVLRGGHPYGYTF. The CDR3 nucleotides read TGCAGCGTTCTGAGAGGAGGGCACCCCTATGGCTACACCTTC.

The V call is TRBV4-2, the J call TRBJ2-7, with 7 bases fitting TRBD2. The CDR3 totals 15 residues. The germline CDR1 and CDR2 sequences are LGHNA and YNFKEQ. Losses at the gene ends were 6 bases for V and 1 base for J; bases not matched to a gene: 9. As DNA, the CDR3 is TGTGCCAGCAGTCAACAGCGGGACTCTTCCTACGAGCAGTACTTC. Encoded protein: CASSQQRDSSYEQYF.

The chain employs TRBV7-3 and TRBJ2-4; a possible D gene is TRBD2 (6 bases). V gave up 2 bases and J gave up 6 bases, with 14 bases separating them. This CDR3 is 15 amino acids long. In germline, CDR1 is SGHTA, CDR2 FQGTGA. CDR3 sequence reads: CASSLGGTAGNIQYF. In DNA form, the CDR3 reads TGTGCCAGCAGCTTAGGGGGGACCGCGGGAAACATTCAGTACTTC.

The rearrangement uses TRBV6-6 and TRBJ2-4; TRBD1 aligns across 8 bases. Germline-derived CDR1 and CDR2 are MNHNY and SVGAGI (reference sequence). The CDR3 loop spans 16 amino acids. The ends lost 7 bases at V and 0 bases at J; junction bases unmatched: 8. The CDR3 loop reads CASTSGQGQAKNIQYF. CDR3 in DNA: TGTGCCAGCACCTCCGGACAGGGCCAAGCCAAAAACATTCAGTACTTC.

This clone was seen more than once but under ten times. This chain joins TRBV27 and TRBJ2-7; 9 bases match TRBD1. This CDR3 spans 13 amino acids. Losses at the gene ends were 10 bases for V and 3 bases for J; bases not matched to a gene: 7. Germline-derived CDR1 and CDR2 are MNHEY and SMNVEV (reference sequence). Here the CDR3 DNA reads TGTGCCATCGGACAGGGGTTTAACTACGAGCAGTACTTC. Amino acids: CAIGQGFNYEQYF.

The V and J genes are TRBV11-2 and TRBJ1-5; D possibly corresponds to TRBD1 (5 bases). CDR1 and CDR2 (germline): SGHAT, FQNNGV. V lost 3 bases and J lost 3, with 12 bases in between. The CDR3 has 15 residues. CDR3 in amino acids: CASSFWGGVNQPQHF. CDR3 nucleotides: TGTGCCAGCAGCTTTTGGGGGGGAGTCAATCAGCCCCAGCATTTT.

The V and J genes are TRBV5-1 and TRBJ1-1; 12 nucleotides line up with TRBD1. The trim removed 2 bases at V and 0 bases at J, leaving 5 bases unmatched. CDR3 length: 17 residues. Germline V gene sequence: CDR1 SGHRS, CDR2 YFSETQ. The CDR3 DNA follows: TGCGCCAGCAGCTTTGATGGGGACAGGGGGCTGAACACTGAAGCTTTCTTT. Its translation: CASSFDGDRGLNTEAFF. The complete variable domain, with remaining parts taken from reference TRBV5-1 and TRBJ1-1, reads KAGVTQTPRYLIKTRGQQVTLSCSPISGHRSVSWYQQTPGQGLQFLFEYFSETQRNKGNFPGRFSGRQFSNSRSEMNVSTLELGDSALYLCASSFDGDRGLNTEAFFGQGTRLTVV.

About this clone: A junction boundary mismatches the germline segment, possibly from a read error. The CDR3: CASSPEGRTGGLFF. CDR3 sequence (DNA): TGTGCCAGCAGCCCCGAGGGGAGAACCGGGGGGCTGTTTTTT. The rearrangement joins TRBV5-6 to TRBJ2-2, with D perhaps matching TRBD2 (6 bases). From germline, CDR1 is SGHDT and CDR2 YYEEEE. The CDR3 is 14 amino acids.

The chain combines TRBV29-1 with TRBJ2-7; perhaps TRBD2 as D (7 bases). Germline V CDR1 and CDR2: SQVTM, ANQGSEA. Trimming took off 7 bases at V and 1 base at J, with 14 bases between the two ends. This CDR3 region has 13 residues. CDR3 amino acids: CSAGGQASYEQYF. The CDR3 DNA follows: TGCAGCGCCGGGGGGCAGGCATCCTACGAGCAGTACTTC.

The V gene is TRBV27, the J gene TRBJ1-2; unclear D gene. CDR1 MNHEY and CDR2 SMNVEV come from the germline V gene (reference sequence). V lost 7 bases and J lost 2, with 14 bases in between. The CDR3 is 14 amino acids. The DNA for the CDR3 is TGTGCCAGCACCGACCACGGGAGGAACTATGGCTACACCTTC. The encoded protein is CASTDHGRNYGYTF.

This clone was counted once. This chain links TRBV30 with TRBJ2-1, with 11 bases aligning to TRBD2. CDR3 length: 20 amino acids. V was pared by 7 bases and J by 2 bases, with 22 bases of the junction left unmatched. Germline V gene lookup returns CDR1 GTSNPN and CDR2 SVGIG (reference sequence). The CDR3 region has the DNA TGTGCCTCCCGGGCGGGACAGCAAATAGCGGGAGGGCCCCCCTACAATGAGCAGTTCTTC. Translated: CASRAGQQIAGGPPYNEQFF.

This clone has a count of ten or more. The chain recombines TRBV19 with TRBJ1-2; 10 nucleotides agree with TRBD1. The CDR3 spans 13 residues. Germline-derived CDR1 and CDR2 are LNHDA and SQIVND (reference sequence). V lost 3 bases to trimming and J lost 7 bases; unmatched junction nucleotides: 2. The CDR3 DNA is TGTGCCAGTAGTATCGACAGGGGGCCTGGCTACACCTTC. Protein: CASSIDRGPGYTF.

This clone was counted between two and nine times. This sequence joins TRBV19 and TRBJ1-1; D call uncertain. CDR3 size: 14 residues. The germline V gene has CDR1 LNHDA and CDR2 SQIVND (reference sequence). Deletions cut 4 bases from V and 0 bases from J, with 9 bases between. The CDR3 DNA reads as TGTGCCAGTAGTAAGGTCAGGTTGAACACTGAAGCTTTCTTT. The encoded protein is CASSKVRLNTEAFF. The full variable domain, in which reference TRBV19 and TRBJ1-1 provide the parts outside the CDR3, is DGGITQSPKYLFRKEGQNVTLSCEQNLNHDAMYWYRQDPGQGLRLIYYSQIVNDFQKGDIAEGYSVSREKKESFPLTVTSAQKNPTAFYLCASSKVRLNTEAFFGQGTRLTVV.

By its share, this clone is medium-sized. This chain connects TRBV10-3 to TRBJ1-6, with TRBD1 as a possible D gene (5 bases). Germline CDR1 and CDR2: ENHRY and SYGVKD. The CDR3 is made up of 13 amino acids. V was clipped by 8 bases and J by 8 bases, with 13 bases between them. This chain's CDR3 is CAIAGGIYSPLHF. CDR3 nucleotide sequence: TGTGCCATCGCGGGGGGTATTTATTCACCCCTCCACTTT.

As for this clone: The identical CDR3 is also encoded by other nucleotide sequences in the sample. This chain links TRBV5-1 with TRBJ2-7; the match to TRBD1 covers 7 bases. V lost 2 bases to trimming and J lost 2 bases; unmatched junction nucleotides: 10. Germline values: CDR1 SGHRS, CDR2 YFSETQ. This CDR3 region has 16 residues. CDR3 nucleotide sequence: TGCGCCAGCAGCTTATGGCTGACAGGGCAGACCTACGAGCAGTACTTC. This encodes CASSLWLTGQTYEQYF.

Of note for this clone: The CDR3 does not close with the conserved phenylalanine or tryptophan, likely indicating a read error. V is TRBV4-3 and J is TRBJ1-2; 7 bases are a match to TRBD1. The CDR3 totals 17 residues. In germline, CDR1 is LGHNA, CDR2 YSLEER. Losses at the gene ends were 0 bases for V and 6 bases for J; bases not matched to a gene: 13. CDR3 bases: TGCGCCAGCAGCCAAGAAGGGGGGACAGTCGGCTCGCATGGCTACACCCTC. The encoded protein is CASSQEGGTVGSHGYTL.